Listed here are 5 T cell receptor beta chains from one sample, sequenced in a study of blood T cell repertoires in COVID-19 (dated by TCRdb to about 2020). Library creation used the immunoSEQ multiplex PCR assay. The table was pulled from immuneACCESS by TCRdb, which kept in-frame rearrangements only. Such tables lose some clones; where checked, under half of the loss comes from unresolved V genes, and the rest has no known cause. For this sample the table gives around 170,000 clones, of which about 87% were detected only once. The ten largest make up roughly 4.2% of the sample. Sequenced: peripheral blood. These receptors were taken from a woman younger than 45 with acute or convalescent COVID-19.

V gene TRBV4-2 combines with J gene TRBJ2-7; TRBD2 aligns across 7 bases. This CDR3 comprises 14 residues. CDR1 is LGHNA, CDR2 YNFKEQ, per germline. V was pared by 1 base and J by 2 bases, with 2 bases of the junction left unmatched. DNA for the CDR3: TGTGCCAGCAGCCAAGTCGGGACTACCTACGAGCAGTACTTC. It specifies CASSQVGTTYEQYF.

The chain is built from TRBV5-7 and TRBJ1-5; D gene unclear. TRBV5-7 qualifies as an ORF whose function is uncertain. The CDR3 is made up of 14 amino acids. V was shortened by 2 bases and J by 4 bases, with 10 bases between the two germline ends. CDR3 in amino acids: CASSLRQANQPQHF. As DNA, the CDR3 is TGTGCCAGCAGCTTAAGGCAGGCGAATCAGCCCCAGCATTTT.

This rearrangement joins TRBV5-1 to TRBJ2-3; 10 bases are shared with TRBD1. The CDR3 length is 15 residues. Losses at the gene ends were 6 bases for V and 1 base for J; bases not matched to a gene: 5. The germline V gene has CDR1 SGHRS and CDR2 YFSETQ. This chain's CDR3 is CASKRDRGGTDTQYF. The CDR3 bases are TGCGCCAGCAAACGGGACAGGGGTGGCACAGATACGCAGTATTTT.

The CDR3 is CASSPQGISGNTIYF. For the CDR3, the DNA is TGTGCCAGCAGCCCACAGGGTATATCTGGAAACACCATATATTTT. The V and J genes are TRBV7-9 and TRBJ1-3; TRBD1 might be the D (6 bases). The CDR3 is 15 amino acids. Germline V gives CDR1 SEHNR, CDR2 FQNEAQ (reference sequence). V lost 5 bases to trimming and J lost 1 base, with 12 bases between them.

V gene TRBV5-4 combines with J gene TRBJ2-5; 9 bases are a match to TRBD1. V lost 1 base to trimming and J lost 5 bases; unmatched junction nucleotides: 3. The CDR3 sequence is 14 residues long. CDR1 and CDR2 (germline): SGHNT, YYREEE (reference sequence). CDR3 region: CASSLMGTGETQYF. The CDR3 DNA reads as TGTGCCAGCAGCTTGATGGGGACAGGGGAGACCCAGTACTTC. The full variable domain, rest sourced from reference TRBV5-4 and TRBJ2-5, is ETGVTQSPTHLIKTRGQQVTLRCSSQSGHNTVSWYQQALGQGPQFIFQYYREEENGRGNFPPRFSGLQFPNYSSELNVNALELDDSALYLCASSLMGTGETQYFGPGTRLLVL.